A single sample is the source of the 18 T cell receptor beta chains below, sequenced in a study of T cell responses to AZD1222 COVID-19 vaccine. The repertoire was sequenced with immunoSEQ multiplex PCR; TCRdb's copy has only in-frame clones and lacks some. In the table there are over 50,000 clones, nearly 80% of which are singletons. This specimen consisted of peripheral blood, obtained 28 days after the second AZD1222 dose. These receptors all come from an adult who received the AZD1222 COVID-19 vaccine.

This chain uses TRBV5-1 with TRBJ2-7; no reliable D call. With 5 bases removed from V and 0 bases from J, the gap between germline ends came to 15 bases. Germline V gives CDR1 SGHRS, CDR2 YFSETQ. This CDR3 is 15 amino acids long. CDR3 amino acids: CASRPDLRSSYEQYV. As DNA, the CDR3 is TGCGCCAGCAGGCCAGACCTACGGAGCTCCTACGAGCAGTACGTC.

The V call is TRBV6-6, the J call TRBJ1-5, with no clear D. Germline V gene sequence: CDR1 MNHNY, CDR2 SVGAGI (reference sequence). This CDR3 spans 12 amino acids. The V and J ends lost 8 bases and 2 bases respectively, with 7 bases between them. The CDR3 coding sequence is TGTGCCAGCGCGCTTGGCAATCAGCCCCAGCATTTT. Amino acid sequence: CASALGNQPQHF.

The chain carries TRBV2 and TRBJ1-4; D is unresolved. Germline V gene lookup returns CDR1 SNHLY and CDR2 FYNNEI. This CDR3 has 14 residues. The V gene lost 6 bases and the J gene lost 8 bases, with 16 bases spanning the gap. CDR3 bases: TGTGCCAGCAGGGCCCTGGGTTATCGGGAAAAACTGTTTTTT. This translates into CASRALGYREKLFF.

This chain joins TRBV6-4 and TRBJ1-1; D not resolved. Germline-derived CDR1 and CDR2 are MRHNA and SNTAGT. The V end lost 3 bases, the J end lost 1 base, and 9 bases lay between the germline ends. The CDR3 spans 14 residues. The CDR3 spells CASSEDAGNTEAFF. As DNA, the CDR3 is TGTGCCAGCAGTGAAGACGCCGGGAACACTGAAGCTTTCTTT.

The chain carries TRBV27 and TRBJ1-5; 11 bases align to TRBD1. Germline CDR1 is MNHEY and CDR2 is SMNVEV (reference sequence). The CDR3 has 16 residues. The J segment lost 10 bases and the V segment lost 3 bases, leaving 11 bases of the junction unmatched. The CDR3 DNA reads TGTGCCAGCAGTTTGTCGGGACAGGGGGAGTTTGTACCCCAGCATTTT. This translates into CASSLSGQGEFVPQHF.

The genes are TRBV21-1 and TRBJ1-6; the table names TRBD1, a call not compared with the DNA. TRBV21-1 is given as a pseudogene. The CDR3 runs to 13 residues. The CDR3 region has the DNA TGTGCCAGCAGCAAAACAGGGGGATCACCCCTCCACTTT. It yields the protein CASSKTGGSPLHF.

The J gene is TRBJ2-5, the V gene TRBV28, with D maybe TRBD2 (5 bases). Germline loops: CDR1 MDHEN, CDR2 SYDVKM. This CDR3 spans 15 amino acids. The V end was cut by 6 bases, the J end by 5 bases, with 19 bases between. CDR3 bases: TGTGCCAGCAGCCCGGGATCTGGTGCCTGGGAGACCCAGTACTTC. The encoded protein is CASSPGSGAWETQYF.

V usage is TRBV5-1 and J usage is TRBJ2-5, with D uncertain. The CDR3 is made up of 13 amino acids. Deletions cut 2 bases from V and 1 base from J, with 6 bases between. Germline values: CDR1 SGHRS, CDR2 YFSETQ. This chain's CDR3 is CASSFNSQETQYF. The CDR3 DNA reads TGCGCCAGCAGCTTTAACAGCCAAGAGACCCAGTACTTC.

The chain uses TRBV11-2 and TRBJ2-7, with D unresolved. Looked up from germline, CDR1 is SGHAT and CDR2 is FQNNGV. The V end was cut by 3 bases, the J end by 4 bases, with 7 bases between. The CDR3 is 12 residues long. CDR3 amino acids: CASSFSNYEQYF. CDR3 DNA: TGTGCCAGCAGCTTCTCGAATTACGAGCAGTACTTC.

This chain's CDR3 is CASGHVLSGNTIYF. DNA of the CDR3: TGTGCCAGCGGACATGTGCTCTCTGGAAACACCATATATTTT. The chain couples TRBV2 to TRBJ1-3; the D gene is possibly TRBD1 (5 bases). The V gene's germline CDR1 is SNHLY and CDR2 FYNNEI. V lost 8 bases and J lost 0, with 11 bases in between. This CDR3 has 14 amino acids.

The chain has TRBV18 and TRBJ1-1; D remains unclear. Deletions cut 3 bases from V and 8 bases from J, with 13 bases between. The CDR3 has 13 amino acids. The germline CDR1 and CDR2 sequences are KGHSH and LQKENI. CDR3 amino acids: CASSPKVTAEAFF. As DNA, the CDR3 is TGTGCCAGCTCACCCAAAGTTACCGCCGAAGCTTTCTTT. Full variable domain (missing parts from reference TRBV18 and TRBJ1-1): NAGVMQNPRHLVRRRGQEARLRCSPMKGHSHVYWYRQLPEEGLKFMVYLQKENIIDESGMPKERFSAEFPKEGPSILRIQQVVRGDSAAYFCASSPKVTAEAFFGQGTRLTVV.

The chain links TRBV28 to TRBJ2-4; D assignment may be TRBD1 or TRBD2 (6 bases each). The CDR3 loop spans 14 amino acids. Germline V gene sequence: CDR1 MDHEN, CDR2 SYDVKM. V gave up 6 bases and J gave up 8 bases, with 17 bases separating them. The CDR3 bases are TGTGCCAGCAGCCATGACAGGCGGAGGGACATTCAGTACTTC. Protein: CASSHDRRRDIQYF. Filled out from reference TRBV28 and TRBJ2-4, the complete variable domain reads DVKVTQSSRYLVKRTGEKVFLECVQDMDHENMFWYRQDPGLGLRLIYFSYDVKMKEKGDIPEGYSVSREKKERFSLILESASTNQTSMYLCASSHDRRRDIQYFGAGTRLSVL.

The chain carries TRBV11-2 and TRBJ1-2; 7 bases are a match to TRBD1. V lost 3 bases, J lost 8 bases, and 15 bases stayed unmatched. The CDR3 runs to 16 residues. The germline gives CDR1 SGHAT, CDR2 FQNNGV. CDR3 loop: CASSFSGTVARGGYTF. CDR3 DNA: TGTGCCAGCAGCTTTTCCGGGACAGTCGCCCGGGGCGGCTACACCTTC.

There are a few counts of this clone. The CDR3 DNA sequence: TGTGCCAGCAGTTCCTCGGGACAGGGGGCAGATACGCAGTATTTT. Residues: CASSSSGQGADTQYF. The genes are TRBV28 and TRBJ2-3; 11 nucleotides line up with TRBD1. After removal of 4 bases from V and 4 bases from J, the junction contained 4 bases not matched to a gene. The CDR3 runs 15 residues. CDR1 and CDR2 (germline): MDHEN, SYDVKM.

This clone turned up a few times. This sequence joins TRBV3-1 (or the pseudogene TRBV3-2) and TRBJ2-3; no definite D call. The length of the CDR3 is 15 residues. V was cut by 0 bases and J by 1 base, with 8 bases left in between. Germline V gene lookup returns CDR1 LGHDT and CDR2 YNNKEL (reference sequence). CDR3 DNA: TGTGCCAGCAGCCAAGATCCGACTGGCACAGATACGCAGTATTTT. Its translation: CASSQDPTGTDTQYF.

The V and J genes are TRBV10-2 and TRBJ1-2, with 8 bases identical to TRBD1. J lost 5 bases, V lost 2 bases, and 4 bases had no gene match. In germline, CDR1 is WSHSY, CDR2 SAAADI. The CDR3 runs 14 residues. The CDR3 DNA sequence: TGCGCCAGCAGTGAGCAGGGGGCGGGGTATGGCTACACCTTC. Amino acid sequence: CASSEQGAGYGYTF.

This clone was observed a single time. The V gene is TRBV19, the J gene TRBJ1-2, with 7 bases lining up with TRBD1. The CDR3 is made up of 15 amino acids. V shed 3 bases and J 4 bases; nucleotides not matched to a gene: 8. The germline V gene encodes CDR1 LNHDA and CDR2 SQIVND (reference sequence). The CDR3 nucleotides read TGTGCCAGTAGTATTATAGTGGGACAGAGCTATGGCTACACCTTC. This encodes CASSIIVGQSYGYTF.

The chain combines TRBV29-1 with TRBJ1-1; TRBD1 agrees at 8 bases. The CDR3 extends over 14 amino acids. With 0 bases clipped from V and 5 bases from J, the junction kept 5 bases outside the gene matches. Looked up from germline, CDR1 is SQVTM and CDR2 is ANQGSEA. CDR3 in DNA: TGCAGCGTTGAAGAGACAGGGGTCGGGACTGAAGCTTTCTTT. Protein sequence: CSVEETGVGTEAFF.